The 23 T cell receptor beta chains in this list originate from one sample, sequenced in a study of cytomegalovirus exposure and HLA in healthy donors. 13 Jbeta primers and 60 Vbeta primers were used for the PCR. Assay: immunoSEQ multiplex PCR; the TCRdb copy retains only in-frame clones and omits some. There are around 100,000 clones in the sample; roughly 84% occur only once, and approximately 2.3% lies in the top ten. Sample: PBMCs. Receptors were obtained from a man aged 18-30 years in good health and CMV-seronegative.

CDR3 DNA sequence: TGTGCCAGCAGCCCGGGGAGGCCCGGGGTCAATCAGCCCCAGCATTTT. Its protein is CASSPGRPGVNQPQHF. The J gene is TRBJ1-5, the V gene TRBV5-4; D ambiguous. Trimming stripped 4 bases from V and 3 bases from J, with 17 bases between. Germline loops: CDR1 SGHNT, CDR2 YYREEE (reference sequence). CDR3 length equals 16 residues.

The rearrangement joins TRBV4-1 to TRBJ2-7; D ambiguous. Per the germline V gene, CDR1 is MGHRA and CDR2 is YSYEKL. The CDR3 has 14 amino acids. The V and J ends lost 2 bases and 1 base respectively, with 9 bases between them. CDR3 in amino acids: CASSQSEESYEQYF. CDR3 coding DNA: TGCGCCAGCAGCCAAAGCGAGGAGTCCTACGAGCAGTACTTC.

The chain combines TRBV5-1 with TRBJ2-1; the match to TRBD1 covers 8 bases. In germline, CDR1 is SGHRS, CDR2 YFSETQ. Trimming at V came to 3 bases and at J to 1 base, leaving 3 bases not matched to a gene. The CDR3 covers 15 residues. CDR3 DNA: TGCGCCAGCAGCTCGACAGGGGTTTCCTACAATGAGCAGTTCTTC. It codes for CASSSTGVSYNEQFF.

The chain joins TRBV2 to TRBJ2-1, with 14 nucleotides matching TRBD2. Germline CDR1 reads SNHLY; CDR2 reads FYNNEI. V lost 7 bases and J lost 7; bases outside the gene matches: 6. The CDR3 length is 15 residues. In nucleotides, the CDR3 is TGTGCCAGCATCTCGGGACTAGCGGGAGTGAATGAGCAGTTCTTC. Translating it yields CASISGLAGVNEQFF.

V usage is TRBV6-5 and J usage is TRBJ1-2; weak D call: TRBD1 (5 bases). The V and J ends lost 5 bases and 8 bases respectively, with 12 bases between them. The CDR3 extends over 12 amino acids. Germline V lookup: CDR1 MNHEY, CDR2 SVGAGI. The CDR3 here is CASSVQGGGYTF. CDR3 in DNA: TGTGCCAGCAGTGTCCAGGGAGGAGGCTACACCTTC.

The rearrangement uses TRBV7-6 and TRBJ2-7, with 8 nucleotides matching TRBD1. V dropped 5 bases and J dropped 6; count of bases not matched to a gene: 6. The CDR3 is 13 residues long. Germline V gene lookup returns CDR1 SGHVS and CDR2 FNYEAQ. The CDR3 DNA reads TGTGCCAGCAGCCTACAGGGGGTAGGCGAGCAGTACTTC. Residues: CASSLQGVGEQYF.

The J gene is TRBJ2-1, the V gene TRBV5-6, with D possibly TRBD2 on 6 matching bases. The V and J ends lost 1 base and 6 bases respectively, with 14 bases between them. Per the germline V gene, CDR1 is SGHDT and CDR2 is YYEEEE. The CDR3 spans 15 residues. The DNA of the CDR3 is TGTGCCAGCAGCTTGTACGGACTGGAGGGCAATGAGCAGTTCTTC. Its translation is CASSLYGLEGNEQFF.

The V and J genes are TRBV7-8 and TRBJ1-2, with 11 nucleotides matching TRBD1. Germline CDR1 is SGHVS and CDR2 is FQNEAQ. The CDR3 covers 14 residues. J lost 8 bases, V lost 0 bases, and 2 bases had no gene match. CDR3 amino acids: CASSLADRGLGYTF. DNA for the CDR3: TGTGCCAGCAGCTTAGCGGACAGGGGGCTGGGCTACACCTTC.

This clone was recorded only once. This rearrangement joins TRBV19 to TRBJ1-5, with TRBD1 identical over 11 bases. In germline, CDR1 is LNHDA, CDR2 SQIVND (reference sequence). The CDR3 is 17 residues long. The ends lost 6 bases at V and 6 bases at J; junction bases unmatched: 13. Here the CDR3 DNA reads TGTGCCAGTAGGGCAAGTTGGACAGGGGGCTTGGGTCAGCCCCAGCATTTT. It is translated as CASRASWTGGLGQPQHF.

The gene calls are TRBV7-2 and TRBJ1-2, with a possible D match to TRBD1 (5 bases). The CDR3 loop spans 16 amino acids. Trimming removed 1 base from V and 3 bases from J, with 15 bases in between. Germline-derived CDR1 and CDR2 are SGHTA and FQGNSA. The CDR3 DNA reads TGTGCCAGCAGCTTAGTTCCGGTTCCAGGGCACTATGGCTACACCTTC. Its translation: CASSLVPVPGHYGYTF.

The chain couples TRBV27 to TRBJ1-1; D not certain. Germline V gene sequence: CDR1 MNHEY, CDR2 SMNVEV (reference sequence). Trimming stripped 7 bases from V and 1 base from J, with 16 bases between. There are 15 residues in the CDR3. The DNA for the CDR3 is TGTGCCAGCACCCCCCTTTTTTCCGGGAACACTGAAGCTTTCTTT. Protein: CASTPLFSGNTEAFF.

The chain employs TRBV25-1 and TRBJ1-2, with TRBD1 matching over 7 bases. The germline V gene has CDR1 MGHDK and CDR2 SYGVNS. V shed 2 bases and J 5 bases; nucleotides not matched to a gene: 2. The CDR3 is 13 amino acids. The DNA of the CDR3 is TGTGCCAGCAGTGAAGGACAGGTGTATGGCTACACCTTC. This translates into CASSEGQVYGYTF.

The J gene is TRBJ1-4, the V gene TRBV30; 7 bases map to TRBD1. This CDR3 contains 15 residues. The germline CDR1 and CDR2 sequences are GTSNPN and SVGIG (reference sequence). V shed 3 bases and J 3 bases; nucleotides not matched to a gene: 7. The DNA for the CDR3 is TGTGCCTGGAGGAGGAGACAGGGACCTAATGAAAAACTGTTTTTT. Residues: CAWRRRQGPNEKLFF.

The V gene is TRBV6-6, the J gene TRBJ2-7; D gene ambiguous. Germline assignment: CDR1 MNHNY and CDR2 SVGAGI (reference sequence). Trimming pared 6 bases from V and 6 bases from J, leaving 12 bases between. This CDR3 is 12 amino acids long. The CDR3 DNA reads TGTGCCAGCAGATCGACCGGAGCCGAGCAGTACTTC. It codes for CASRSTGAEQYF.

The chain carries TRBV7-2 and TRBJ2-3; 10 bases are a match to TRBD2. The CDR3 runs to 17 residues. Germline V gene data show CDR1 as SGHTA and CDR2 as FQGNSA. Trimming took 1 base from V and 0 from J; bases not matched to a gene: 4. In nucleotides, the CDR3 is TGTGCCAGCAGCTTAGGAGCAGCGGGAGGGAGCACAGATACGCAGTATTTT. Its protein product is CASSLGAAGGSTDTQYF. Filled out from reference TRBV7-2 and TRBJ2-3, the complete variable domain reads GAGVSQSPSNKVTEKGKDVELRCDPISGHTALYWYRQSLGQGLEFLIYFQGNSAPDKSGLPSDRFSAERTGGSVSTLTIQRTQQEDSAVYLCASSLGAAGGSTDTQYFGPGTRLTVL.

The gene calls are TRBV5-1 and TRBJ2-3, with TRBD2 matching over 9 bases. Trimming cost V 7 bases and J 5 bases; bases outside gene matches: 8. Germline V gives CDR1 SGHRS, CDR2 YFSETQ. The CDR3 extends over 14 amino acids. The chain's CDR3 is CASSPLAGIDTQYF. The DNA for the CDR3 is TGCGCCAGCTCACCCCTAGCGGGGATAGATACGCAGTATTTT.

This sequence joins TRBV29-1 and TRBJ1-1; D remains unclear. Per germline, CDR1 SQVTM and CDR2 ANQGSEA. The length of the CDR3 is 12 residues. The V gene lost 8 bases and the J gene lost 1 base, with 11 bases spanning the gap. CDR3 in amino acids: CSSEGRNTEAFF. In DNA, the CDR3 is TGCAGCTCGGAGGGAAGGAACACTGAAGCTTTCTTT.

This clone has only one observation. The V call is TRBV5-1, the J call TRBJ1-1, with 8 positions matching TRBD1. From germline, CDR1 is SGHRS and CDR2 YFSETQ. The CDR3 runs 15 residues. V was clipped by 0 bases and J by 4 bases; unmatched bases: 5. This chain's CDR3 is CASSLVGQGITEAFF. The CDR3 coding sequence is TGCGCCAGCAGCTTGGTAGGACAGGGTATCACTGAAGCTTTCTTT.

The chain has TRBV18 and TRBJ2-7, with TRBD1 as a possible D gene (6 bases). This CDR3 spans 15 amino acids. Germline CDR1 reads KGHSH; CDR2 reads LQKENI. Trimming pared 3 bases from V and 2 bases from J, leaving 14 bases between. CDR3 nucleotides: TGTGCCAGCTCACCCAGACAGGACGACCCCTACGAGCAGTACTTC. It specifies CASSPRQDDPYEQYF. The full variable domain, its missing parts supplied by reference TRBV18 and TRBJ2-7, is NAGVMQNPRHLVRRRGQEARLRCSPMKGHSHVYWYRQLPEEGLKFMVYLQKENIIDESGMPKERFSAEFPKEGPSILRIQQVVRGDSAAYFCASSPRQDDPYEQYFGPGTRLTVT.

This chain uses TRBV6-1 with TRBJ1-5, with D maybe TRBD1 (6 bases). Trimming cost V 4 bases and J 0 bases, with 10 bases left between them. This CDR3 is built from 15 residues. Per the germline V gene, CDR1 is MNHNS and CDR2 is SASEGT. The CDR3 DNA sequence: TGTGCCAGCAGTGCGGACAGTTATAGCAATCAGCCCCAGCATTTT. Its translation is CASSADSYSNQPQHF.

The rearrangement joins TRBV27 to TRBJ1-1; D gene unclear. The CDR3 has 14 amino acids. Germline CDR1 MNHEY, CDR2 SMNVEV (reference sequence). V gave up 0 bases and J gave up 4 bases, with 9 bases separating them. The CDR3 loop reads CASSLSADFTEAFF. For the CDR3, the DNA is TGTGCCAGCAGTTTATCGGCGGATTTCACTGAAGCTTTCTTT.

J is TRBJ1-6 and V is TRBV5-6, with D unresolved. The V gene lost 0 bases and the J gene lost 7 bases, with 14 bases spanning the gap. The CDR3 covers 16 residues. Germline-derived CDR1 and CDR2 are SGHDT and YYEEEE. CDR3 sequence reads: CASSLVDGLPNSPLHF. In DNA, the CDR3 is TGTGCCAGCAGCTTGGTTGACGGACTTCCCAATTCACCCCTCCACTTT.

The V call is TRBV5-4, the J call TRBJ1-1; perhaps TRBD1 as D (6 bases). CDR1 SGHNT and CDR2 YYREEE come from the germline V gene (reference sequence). Trimming removed 2 bases from V and 0 bases from J, with 8 bases in between. The CDR3 contains 14 residues. The CDR3 loop reads CASSLRTVNTEAFF. The CDR3, as DNA: TGTGCCAGCAGCTTACGGACAGTGAACACTGAAGCTTTCTTT.